These T cell receptor beta chains were read from a single sample in a study of molecular identifiers for immune sequencing clone quantification. TCRdb passed the PCR reads through MiXCR, listing each CDR3 protein once. The table has around 460,000 distinct CDR3 sequences, roughly 24% seen once. Sample: naive CD8+ T cells from blood, with Jurkat cell RNA spiked in. The receptor source for this set is a human donor in good health. Some libraries in this study had Jurkat cell RNA spiked in. CDR3s include the opening cysteine and the closing phenylalanine or tryptophan. Fields, in order: D gene, clone size, V gene, J gene, CDR3 protein, CDR3 DNA. A D gene is named only where the DNA matches it firmly. Clone size, where shown, is once, few, many, or a class for clones that have expanded.

d_gene: TRBD1; abundance: few; v_gene: TRBV7-4; j_gene: TRBJ2-3; CDR3aa: CASSSGGHTDTQYF; CDR3nt: TGTGCCAGCAGCTCAGGGGGCCATACAGATACGCAGTATTTT
d_gene: TRBD1; abundance: few; v_gene: TRBV12-3/TRBV12-4; j_gene: TRBJ2-4; CDR3aa: CASSLGQGVNIQYF; CDR3nt: TGTGCCAGCAGCCTTGGACAGGGGGTGAACATTCAGTACTTC
d_gene: NA; abundance: NA; v_gene: TRBV2; j_gene: TRBJ2-5; CDR3aa: CASRRGEEETQYF; CDR3nt: TGTGCCAGCAGGAGAGGGGAGGAAGAGACCCAGTACTTC
d_gene: NA; abundance: NA; v_gene: TRBV27; j_gene: TRBJ1-1; CDR3aa: CATRWAANTEAFF; CDR3nt: TGTGCCACCCGGTGGGCGGCGAACACTGAAGCTTTCTTT
d_gene: NA; abundance: many; v_gene: TRBV4-3; j_gene: TRBJ2-5; CDR3aa: CASSPPGGETQYF; CDR3nt: TGCGCCAGCAGCCCGCCTGGGGGAGAGACCCAGTACTTC
d_gene: NA; abundance: NA; v_gene: TRBV19; j_gene: TRBJ2-7; CDR3aa: CASSPSETYEQYF; CDR3nt: TGTGCCAGTAGTCCGTCGGAAACATACGAGCAGTACTTC
d_gene: NA; abundance: NA; v_gene: TRBV12-3/TRBV12-4; j_gene: TRBJ1-1; CDR3aa: CASSFYLNTEAFF; CDR3nt: TGTGCCAGCAGTTTCTACCTCAACACTGAAGCTTTCTTT
d_gene: NA; abundance: many; v_gene: TRBV30; j_gene: TRBJ2-1; CDR3aa: CAWSVGGPNEQFF; CDR3nt: TGTGCCTGGAGTGTAGGAGGACCCAATGAGCAGTTCTTC
d_gene: NA; abundance: NA; v_gene: TRBV7-2; j_gene: TRBJ2-3; CDR3aa: CASSLDPPSPDTQSF; CDR3nt: TGTGCCAGCAGCTTAGATCCACCAAGCCCCGATACGCAGTCTTTT
d_gene: NA; abundance: few; v_gene: TRBV3-1; j_gene: TRBJ2-5; CDR3aa: CASSQVASAQETQYF; CDR3nt: TGTGCCAGCAGCCAAGTGGCTAGCGCACAAGAGACCCAGTACTTC
d_gene: NA; abundance: few; v_gene: TRBV19; j_gene: TRBJ1-5; CDR3aa: CASSETTVGRPQHF; CDR3nt: TGTGCCAGTAGTGAGACGACGGTCGGAAGGCCCCAGCATTTT